This TCR beta chain was sequenced for a study of blood T cell repertoires in COVID-19. Across the whole study: Sites in the United States, Italy and Spain provided acute and convalescent COVID-19 samples. PBMCs, B-cell-depleted T cells, or T cells provided the cDNA or gDNA that made up the material.

The germline V gene encodes CDR1 SGHTA and CDR2 FQGNSA. There are 16 residues in the CDR3. V was trimmed by 5 bases and J by 6 bases, leaving 23 bases between them. This clone was counted only a few times. As handled by the study authors: Amplification of reference gene primers was used by the study to estimate nucleated cell counts. Measured with immunoSEQ multiplex PCR; TCRdb has only the in-frame clones, and not every one. V, J and clone size reflect that table, while D and trimming were determined from the DNA. The data show 95,000 to 150,000 clones, about 80% seen once. Sequenced material: peripheral blood. The V gene is TRBV7-2, the J gene TRBJ2-7; D perhaps matches TRBD2 (7 bases). This TCR was recovered from a man in his 60s with active or convalescent COVID-19. The CDR3, as DNA: TGTGCCAGCAGCCCCCGAGGGGGGGGAGTGGCAGGCGAGCAGTACTTC. Translation gives CASSPRGGGVAGEQYF. Complete variable domain (other parts from reference TRBV7-2 and TRBJ2-7): GAGVSQSPSNKVTEKGKDVELRCDPISGHTALYWYRQSLGQGLEFLIYFQGNSAPDKSGLPSDRFSAERTGGSVSTLTIQRTQQEDSAVYLCASSPRGGGVAGEQYFGPGTRLTVT.